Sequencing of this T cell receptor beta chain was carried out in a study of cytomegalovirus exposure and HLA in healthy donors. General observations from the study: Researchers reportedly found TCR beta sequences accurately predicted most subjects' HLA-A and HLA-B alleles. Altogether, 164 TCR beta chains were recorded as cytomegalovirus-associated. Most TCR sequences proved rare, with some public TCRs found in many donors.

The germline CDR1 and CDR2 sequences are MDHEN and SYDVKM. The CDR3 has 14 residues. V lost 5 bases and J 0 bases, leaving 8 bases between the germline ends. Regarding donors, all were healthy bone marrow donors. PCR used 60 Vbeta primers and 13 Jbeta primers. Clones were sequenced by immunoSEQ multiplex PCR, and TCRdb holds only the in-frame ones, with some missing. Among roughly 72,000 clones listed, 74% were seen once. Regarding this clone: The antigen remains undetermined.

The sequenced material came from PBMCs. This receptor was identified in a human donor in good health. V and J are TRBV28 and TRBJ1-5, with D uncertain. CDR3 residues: CASSPPNSNQPQHF. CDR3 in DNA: TGTGCCAGCAGTCCCCCAAATAGCAATCAGCCCCAGCATTTT.